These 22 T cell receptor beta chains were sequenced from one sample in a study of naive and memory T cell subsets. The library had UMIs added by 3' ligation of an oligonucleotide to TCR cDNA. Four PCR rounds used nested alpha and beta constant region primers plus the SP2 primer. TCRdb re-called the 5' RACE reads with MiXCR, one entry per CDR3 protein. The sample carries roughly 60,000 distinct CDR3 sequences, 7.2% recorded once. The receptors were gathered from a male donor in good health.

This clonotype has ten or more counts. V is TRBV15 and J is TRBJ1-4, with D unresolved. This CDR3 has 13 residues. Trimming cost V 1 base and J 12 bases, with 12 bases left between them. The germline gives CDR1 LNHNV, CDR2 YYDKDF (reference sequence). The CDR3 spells CATSRVIMVELFF. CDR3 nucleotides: TGTGCCACCAGCAGAGTTATCATGGTGGAACTGTTTTTT. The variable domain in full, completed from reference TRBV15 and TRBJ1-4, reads DAMVIQNPRYQVTQFGKPVTLSCSQTLNHNVMYWYQQKSSQAPKLLFHYYDKDFNNEADTPDNFQSRRPNTSFCFLDIRSPGLGDTAMYLCATSRVIMVELFFGSGTQLSVL.

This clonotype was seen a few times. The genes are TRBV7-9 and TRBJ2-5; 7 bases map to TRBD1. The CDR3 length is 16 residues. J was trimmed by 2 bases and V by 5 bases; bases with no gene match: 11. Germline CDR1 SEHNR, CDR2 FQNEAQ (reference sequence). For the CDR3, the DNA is TGTGCCAGCAGCCAAACTAGGGGACAGAAGCAAGAGACCCAGTACTTC. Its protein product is CASSQTRGQKQETQYF. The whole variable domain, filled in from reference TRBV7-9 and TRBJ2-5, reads DTGVSQNPRHKITKRGQNVTFRCDPISEHNRLYWYRQTLGQGPEFLTYFQNEAQLEKSRLLSDRFSAERPKGSFSTLEIQRTEQGDSAMYLCASSQTRGQKQETQYFGPGTRLLVL.

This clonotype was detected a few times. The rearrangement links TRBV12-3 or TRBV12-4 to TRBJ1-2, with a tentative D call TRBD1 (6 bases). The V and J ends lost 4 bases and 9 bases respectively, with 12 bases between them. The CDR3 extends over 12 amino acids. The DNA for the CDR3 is TGTGCCAGCAGTTCCAGGGGTTTCAGCTACACCTTC. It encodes CASSSRGFSYTF.

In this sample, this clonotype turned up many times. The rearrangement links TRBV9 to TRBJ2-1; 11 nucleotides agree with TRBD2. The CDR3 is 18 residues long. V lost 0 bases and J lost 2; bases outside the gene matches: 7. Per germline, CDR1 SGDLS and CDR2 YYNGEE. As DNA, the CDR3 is TGTGCCAGCAGCGTAGTAGCGGGGGGGCCATTCACCTACAATGAGCAGTTCTTC. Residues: CASSVVAGGPFTYNEQFF.

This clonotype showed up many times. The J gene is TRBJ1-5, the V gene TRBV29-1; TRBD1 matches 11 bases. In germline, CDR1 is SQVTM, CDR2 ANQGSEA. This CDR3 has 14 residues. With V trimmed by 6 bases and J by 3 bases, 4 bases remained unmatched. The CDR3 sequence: CSVAGQGDNQPQHF. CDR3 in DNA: TGCAGCGTCGCGGGACAGGGGGACAATCAGCCCCAGCATTTT.

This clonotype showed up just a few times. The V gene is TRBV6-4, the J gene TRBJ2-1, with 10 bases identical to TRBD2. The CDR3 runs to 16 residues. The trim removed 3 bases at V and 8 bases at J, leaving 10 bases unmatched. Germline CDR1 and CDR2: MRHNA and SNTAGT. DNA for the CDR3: TGTGCCAGCAGTGATTCTAGCGGGAGTGGGGAGGATGAGCAGTTCTTC. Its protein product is CASSDSSGSGEDEQFF.

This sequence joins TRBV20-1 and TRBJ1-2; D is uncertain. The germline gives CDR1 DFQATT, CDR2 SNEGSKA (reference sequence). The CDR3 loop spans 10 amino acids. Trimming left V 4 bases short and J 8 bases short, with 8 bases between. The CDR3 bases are TGCAGTGCTATATCTGGAGGCTACACCTTC. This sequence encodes CSAISGGYTF.

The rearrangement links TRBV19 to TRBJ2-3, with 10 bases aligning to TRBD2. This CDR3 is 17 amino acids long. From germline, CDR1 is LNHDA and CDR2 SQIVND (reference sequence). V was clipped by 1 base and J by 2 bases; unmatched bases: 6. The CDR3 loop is CASSIAKLAGFTDTQYF. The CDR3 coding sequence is TGTGCCAGTAGTATAGCGAAACTAGCGGGGTTCACAGATACGCAGTATTTT.

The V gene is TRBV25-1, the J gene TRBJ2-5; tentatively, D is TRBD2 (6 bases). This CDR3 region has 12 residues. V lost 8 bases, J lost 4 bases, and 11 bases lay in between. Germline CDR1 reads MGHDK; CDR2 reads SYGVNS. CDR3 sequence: CASGLARETQYF. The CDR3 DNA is TGTGCCAGCGGGCTAGCGAGAGAGACCCAGTACTTC. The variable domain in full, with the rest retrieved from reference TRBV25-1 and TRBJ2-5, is EADIYQTPRYLVIGTGKKITLECSQTMGHDKMYWYQQDPGMELHLIHYSYGVNSTEKGDLSSESTVSRIRTEHFPLTLESARPSHTSQYLCASGLARETQYFGPGTRLLVL.

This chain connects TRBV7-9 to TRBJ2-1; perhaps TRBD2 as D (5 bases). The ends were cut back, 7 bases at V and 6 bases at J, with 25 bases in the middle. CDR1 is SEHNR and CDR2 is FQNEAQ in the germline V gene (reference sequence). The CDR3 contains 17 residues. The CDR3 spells CASTSTRMERSFNEQFF. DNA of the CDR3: TGTGCCAGCACCTCCACCCGGATGGAGCGGAGTTTCAATGAGCAGTTCTTC.

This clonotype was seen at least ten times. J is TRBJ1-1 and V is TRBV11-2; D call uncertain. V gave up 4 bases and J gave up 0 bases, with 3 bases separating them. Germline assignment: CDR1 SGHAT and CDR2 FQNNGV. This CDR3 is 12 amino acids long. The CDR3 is CASSSVNTEAFF. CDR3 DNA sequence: TGTGCCAGCAGCTCAGTGAACACTGAAGCTTTCTTT. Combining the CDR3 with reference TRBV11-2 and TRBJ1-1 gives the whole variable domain EAGVAQSPRYKIIEKRQSVAFWCNPISGHATLYWYQQILGQGPKLLIQFQNNGVVDDSQLPKDRFSAERLKGVDSTLKIQPAKLEDSAVYLCASSSVNTEAFFGQGTRLTVV.

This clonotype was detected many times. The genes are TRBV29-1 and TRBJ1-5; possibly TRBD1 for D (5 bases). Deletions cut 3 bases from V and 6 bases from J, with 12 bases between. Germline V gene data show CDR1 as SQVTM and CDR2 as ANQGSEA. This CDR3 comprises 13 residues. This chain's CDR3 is CSVEFGGSQPQHF. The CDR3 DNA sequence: TGCAGCGTTGAGTTTGGGGGGAGTCAGCCCCAGCATTTT.

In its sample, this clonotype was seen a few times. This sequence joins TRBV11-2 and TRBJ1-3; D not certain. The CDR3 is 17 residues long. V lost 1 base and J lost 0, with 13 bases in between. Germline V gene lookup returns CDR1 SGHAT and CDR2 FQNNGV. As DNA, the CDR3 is TGTGCCAGCAGCTTAGGAGGTTGGGATAGCTCTGGAAACACCATATATTTT. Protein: CASSLGGWDSSGNTIYF.

The CDR3 protein is CASSITQAAENIQYF. DNA of the CDR3: TGTGCCAGCAGCATTACCCAGGCGGCGGAAAACATTCAGTACTTC. The genes are TRBV7-9 and TRBJ2-4; D remains ambiguous. CDR3 size: 15 residues. Trimming shortened V by 5 bases and J by 5 bases, and 16 bases separated the two germline ends. Germline values: CDR1 SEHNR, CDR2 FQNEAQ (reference sequence).

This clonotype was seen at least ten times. The CDR3 sequence is CASSIDIRNSPLHF. Written as DNA, the CDR3 is TGTGCCAGCAGCATAGACATCCGTAATTCACCCCTCCACTTT. This chain connects TRBV6-5 to TRBJ1-6; D remains unclear. In germline, CDR1 is MNHEY, CDR2 SVGAGI. The V gene lost 6 bases and the J gene lost 6 bases, with 12 bases spanning the gap. The CDR3 is 14 amino acids.

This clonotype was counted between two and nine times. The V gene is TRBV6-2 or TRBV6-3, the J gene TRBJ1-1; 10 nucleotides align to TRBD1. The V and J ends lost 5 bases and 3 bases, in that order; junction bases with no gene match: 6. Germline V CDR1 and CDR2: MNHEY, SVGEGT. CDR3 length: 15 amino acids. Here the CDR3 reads CASSTGQGGDTEAFF. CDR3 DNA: TGTGCCAGCAGTACCGGACAGGGGGGAGACACTGAAGCTTTCTTT.

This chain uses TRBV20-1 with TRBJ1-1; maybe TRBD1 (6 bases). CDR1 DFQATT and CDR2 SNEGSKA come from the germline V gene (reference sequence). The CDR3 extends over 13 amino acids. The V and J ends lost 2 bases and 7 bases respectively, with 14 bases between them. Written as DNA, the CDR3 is TGCAGTGCTAGACCGACAGGTAGAGGTGAAGCTTTCTTT. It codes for CSARPTGRGEAFF.

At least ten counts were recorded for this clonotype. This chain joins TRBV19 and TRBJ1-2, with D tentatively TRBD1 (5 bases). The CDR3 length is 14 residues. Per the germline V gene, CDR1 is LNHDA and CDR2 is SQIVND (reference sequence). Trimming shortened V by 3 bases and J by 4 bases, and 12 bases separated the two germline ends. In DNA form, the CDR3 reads TGTGCCAGTAGTATGGGGGACTTACGCTATGGCTACACCTTC. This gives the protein CASSMGDLRYGYTF.

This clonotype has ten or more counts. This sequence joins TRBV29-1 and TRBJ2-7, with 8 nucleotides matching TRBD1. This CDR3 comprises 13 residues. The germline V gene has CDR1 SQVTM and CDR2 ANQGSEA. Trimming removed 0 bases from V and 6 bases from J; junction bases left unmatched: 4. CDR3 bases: TGCAGCGTTGAAGATTCAGGGGGCGGCGAGCAGTACTTC. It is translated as CSVEDSGGGEQYF.

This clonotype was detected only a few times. The CDR3 sequence: CASSLNVGLNTEAFF. In DNA form, the CDR3 reads TGCGCCAGCAGCTTGAATGTGGGCCTAAACACTGAAGCTTTCTTT. The chain employs TRBV5-1 and TRBJ1-1; no clear D. Germline assignment: CDR1 SGHRS and CDR2 YFSETQ. Trimming stripped 1 base from V and 2 bases from J, with 12 bases between. This CDR3 is built from 15 residues.

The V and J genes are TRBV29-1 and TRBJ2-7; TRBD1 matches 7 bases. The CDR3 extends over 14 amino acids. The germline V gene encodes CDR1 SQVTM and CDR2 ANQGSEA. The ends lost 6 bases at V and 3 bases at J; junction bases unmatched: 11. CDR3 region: CSVRPKGAGYEQYF. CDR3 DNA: TGCAGCGTCCGCCCAAAGGGGGCCGGCTACGAGCAGTACTTC.

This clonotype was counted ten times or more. The CDR3 loop is CASSLGLAGADEQFF. CDR3 in DNA: TGCGCCAGCAGCTTGGGACTAGCGGGGGCCGATGAGCAGTTCTTC. The V call is TRBV5-1, the J call TRBJ2-1; 12 bases are a match to TRBD2. The trim removed 0 bases at V and 8 bases at J, leaving 3 bases unmatched. The CDR3 totals 15 residues. Germline assignment: CDR1 SGHRS and CDR2 YFSETQ.